This T cell receptor beta chain was captured in a study of T-cell reconstitution after alpha-beta-depleted transplantation in children. The CDR3 contains 12 residues. V shed 6 bases and J shed 6 bases, with 12 bases lying between them. Germline CDR1 DFQATT, CDR2 SNEGSKA (reference sequence). During its preparation, the TCRbeta library received unique molecular identifiers. Using its own MiXCR run on the PCR reads, TCRdb lists one record per CDR3 protein. This table holds hundreds of thousands of distinct CDR3 sequences, 15% to 20% found once. The starting material was PBMCs, mostly from graft donor cells, obtained 360 days after TCRalphabeta/CD19-depleted stem cell transplant. The TCR originated in a male patient aged 2-10 years who had a stem cell transplant for acute lymphoblastic leukemia, so the T cells may come from the graft donor. The chain combines TRBV20-1 with TRBJ1-5; D may be TRBD1 (6 bases). The CDR3 nucleotides are TGCAGTGCCAAACAGGGCGGTCAGCCCCAGCATTTT. Translating gives CSAKQGGQPQHF.